Shown below are 4 T cell receptor beta chains from a single sample sequenced in a study of cytomegalovirus exposure and HLA in healthy donors. It was with 60 Vbeta and 13 Jbeta primers that the PCR ran. TCRdb's copy holds only in-frame clones and misses some; the assay was immunoSEQ multiplex PCR. Among fewer than 200,000 clones listed, more than 80% were seen once. Sequenced input: PBMCs. The origin of the receptors is a woman aged 18-29 years in good health and CMV-seropositive.

This chain joins TRBV11-2 and TRBJ2-3, with 8 bases aligning to TRBD2. The trim removed 6 bases at V and 6 bases at J, leaving 8 bases unmatched. Germline-derived CDR1 and CDR2 are SGHAT and FQNNGV. The CDR3 spans 14 residues. CDR3 sequence reads: CASRLGGATDTQYF. The CDR3 DNA follows: TGTGCCAGCAGGCTCGGGGGGGCCACGGATACGCAGTATTTT.

The chain uses TRBV19 and TRBJ2-3; 8 positions agree with TRBD1. Unmatched junction bases numbered 17, after V lost 9 bases and J lost 6 bases. Germline V CDR1 and CDR2: LNHDA, SQIVND (reference sequence). This CDR3 region has 16 residues. The CDR3 region is CASEATMTGDGDTQYF. The CDR3 coding sequence is TGTGCCAGCGAGGCTACCATGACAGGGGACGGGGATACGCAGTATTTT.

The chain links TRBV18 to TRBJ1-6, with 8 bases fitting TRBD1. J was trimmed by 7 bases and V by 4 bases; bases with no gene match: 15. Germline-derived CDR1 and CDR2 are KGHSH and LQKENI. The CDR3 extends over 18 amino acids. The CDR3, as DNA: TGTGCCAGCTCACTTACGACCTTTATGACAGGGGTGAATTCACCCCTCCACTTT. Translating gives CASSLTTFMTGVNSPLHF.

The chain couples TRBV6-6 to TRBJ1-1; TRBD1 might be the D (6 bases). The CDR3 sequence is 16 residues long. V lost 6 bases and J lost 4, with 21 bases in between. Germline V gives CDR1 MNHNY, CDR2 SVGAGI (reference sequence). The CDR3: CASSYRRGGTATEAFF. Here the CDR3 DNA reads TGTGCCAGCAGCTACCGGAGGGGGGGGACGGCCACTGAAGCTTTCTTT.